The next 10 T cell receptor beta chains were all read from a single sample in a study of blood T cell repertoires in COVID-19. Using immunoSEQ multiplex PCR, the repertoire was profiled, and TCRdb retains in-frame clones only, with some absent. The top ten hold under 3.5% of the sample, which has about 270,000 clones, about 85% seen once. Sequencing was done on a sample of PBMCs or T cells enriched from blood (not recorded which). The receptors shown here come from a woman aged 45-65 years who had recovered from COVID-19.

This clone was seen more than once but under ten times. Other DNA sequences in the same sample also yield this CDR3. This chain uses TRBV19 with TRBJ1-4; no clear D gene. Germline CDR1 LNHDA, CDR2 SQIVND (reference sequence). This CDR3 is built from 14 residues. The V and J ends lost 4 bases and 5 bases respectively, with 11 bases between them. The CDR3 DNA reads TGTGCCAGTAGTACCCGGTCCTCGAATGAAAAACTGTTTTTT. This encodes CASSTRSSNEKLFF. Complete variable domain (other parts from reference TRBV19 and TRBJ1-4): DGGITQSPKYLFRKEGQNVTLSCEQNLNHDAMYWYRQDPGQGLRLIYYSQIVNDFQKGDIAEGYSVSREKKESFPLTVTSAQKNPTAFYLCASSTRSSNEKLFFGSGTQLSVL.

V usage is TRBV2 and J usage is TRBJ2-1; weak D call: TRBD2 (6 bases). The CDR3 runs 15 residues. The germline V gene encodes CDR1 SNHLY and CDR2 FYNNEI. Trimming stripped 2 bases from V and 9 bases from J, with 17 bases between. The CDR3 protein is CASSEWLAEVSEQFF. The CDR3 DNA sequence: TGTGCCAGCAGTGAATGGTTAGCGGAGGTCAGTGAGCAGTTCTTC.

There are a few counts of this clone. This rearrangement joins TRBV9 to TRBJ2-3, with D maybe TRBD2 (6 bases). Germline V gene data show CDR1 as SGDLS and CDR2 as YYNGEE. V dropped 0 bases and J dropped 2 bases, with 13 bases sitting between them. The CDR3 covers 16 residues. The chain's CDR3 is CASSVGGSGDTDTQYF. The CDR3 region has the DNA TGTGCCAGCAGCGTAGGGGGTAGCGGAGACACAGATACGCAGTATTTT.

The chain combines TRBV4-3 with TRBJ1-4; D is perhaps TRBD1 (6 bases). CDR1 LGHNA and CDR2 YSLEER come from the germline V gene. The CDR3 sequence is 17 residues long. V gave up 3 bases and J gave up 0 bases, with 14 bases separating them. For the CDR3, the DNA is TGCGCCAGCAGCCAGTACGATACAGGGCCAACTAATGAAAAACTGTTTTTT. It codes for CASSQYDTGPTNEKLFF.

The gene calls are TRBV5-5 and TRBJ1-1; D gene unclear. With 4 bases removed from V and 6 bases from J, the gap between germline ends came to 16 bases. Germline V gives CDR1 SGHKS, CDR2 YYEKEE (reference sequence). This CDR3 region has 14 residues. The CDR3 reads CASSLITPRAEAFF. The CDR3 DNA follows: TGTGCCAGCAGCCTCATAACCCCGAGGGCTGAAGCTTTCTTT.

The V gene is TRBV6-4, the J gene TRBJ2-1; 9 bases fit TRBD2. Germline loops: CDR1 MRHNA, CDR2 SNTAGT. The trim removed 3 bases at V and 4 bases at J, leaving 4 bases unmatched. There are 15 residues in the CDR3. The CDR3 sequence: CASSEETSGYNEQFF. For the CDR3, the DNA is TGTGCCAGCAGTGAAGAGACTAGCGGTTACAATGAGCAGTTCTTC.

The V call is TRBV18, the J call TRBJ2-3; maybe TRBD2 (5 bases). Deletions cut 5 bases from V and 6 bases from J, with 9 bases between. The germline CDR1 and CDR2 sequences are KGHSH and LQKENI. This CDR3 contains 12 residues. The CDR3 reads CASSTLADTQYF. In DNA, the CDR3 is TGTGCCAGCTCAACATTAGCGGATACGCAGTATTTT.

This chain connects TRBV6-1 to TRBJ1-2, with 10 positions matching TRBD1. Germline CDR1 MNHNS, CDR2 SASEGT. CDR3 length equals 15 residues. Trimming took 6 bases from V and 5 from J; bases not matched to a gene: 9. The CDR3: CASRAGTGDSYGYTF. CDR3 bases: TGTGCCAGCAGGGCCGGGACAGGGGATTCTTATGGCTACACCTTC.

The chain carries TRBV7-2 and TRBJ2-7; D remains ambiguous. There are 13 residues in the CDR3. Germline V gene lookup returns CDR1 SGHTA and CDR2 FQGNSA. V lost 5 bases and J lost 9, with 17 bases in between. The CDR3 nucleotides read TGTGCCAGCAGCACTAACTCCGGGTTGGTGCAGTACTTC. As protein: CASSTNSGLVQYF.

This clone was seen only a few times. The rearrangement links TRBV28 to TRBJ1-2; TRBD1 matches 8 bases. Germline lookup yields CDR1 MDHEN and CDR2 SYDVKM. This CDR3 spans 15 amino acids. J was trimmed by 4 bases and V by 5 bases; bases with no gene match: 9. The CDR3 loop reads CASSLGQGGGYGYTF. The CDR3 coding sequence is TGTGCCAGCAGTCTAGGACAGGGTGGGGGCTATGGCTACACCTTC.